In its sample, the clone carrying this T cell receptor (beta chain) was seen many times. Its target is not known. The record originates from a study of T cell repertoires in cytomegalovirus infection. About the study: Public signatures in TCR beta pointed to CMV infection and matching HLA type. General study points: Totalled public TCR beta family frequency picked out people who carried CMV plus the relevant HLA. Across the ex vivo response, the dominant clonotypes were HLA-C-restricted CMV-specific TCR beta clonotypes.

TCRdb analysed the reads with MiXCR anew, one entry per CDR3 protein. The repertoire holds over 450,000 distinct CDR3 sequences, with 10% to 12% as singletons. The V end was cut by 8 bases, the J end by 2 bases, with 15 bases between. Germline V gene lookup returns CDR1 MDHEN and CDR2 SYDVKM. CDR3 length equals 14 residues. The material sequenced was PBMCs. This chain joins TRBV28 and TRBJ2-5; D is tentatively TRBD1 or TRBD2 (5 bases each). The source of this sequence is a human donor in good health (CMV status not recorded). Some clones in this sample may be carry-over from other donors' samples. Here the CDR3 reads CASGNRDQQETQYF. The CDR3 DNA follows: TGTGCCAGCGGTAACCGGGACCAACAAGAGACCCAGTACTTC.